This T cell receptor beta chain was identified in a study of long-term antiretroviral therapy in people with HIV. Version v3.0 of the immunoSEQ assay ran at survey level. Sequencing used immunoSEQ multiplex PCR; TCRdb keeps in-frame clones, though not all of them. The data contain 30,000 to 40,000 clones, 85% to 95% of them seen just once; the ten biggest clones take up over 3.5%. This CDR3 region has 17 residues. From germline, CDR1 is SGHVS and CDR2 FNYEAQ. V gave up 2 bases and J gave up 0 bases; unmatched junction bases: 3. Source: unsorted PBMCs, taken around 5 years after starting antiretroviral therapy. The chain has TRBV7-6 and TRBJ2-1; 11 positions agree with TRBD2. The clonotype was recovered from a woman between 50 and 59 years old with HIV. CDR3 in amino acids: CASSLKLAGGSYNEQFF. The DNA for the CDR3 is TGTGCCAGCAGCTTAAAGCTAGCGGGGGGCTCCTACAATGAGCAGTTCTTC.